This is a list of T cell receptor beta chains from one sample in a study of T cell repertoires in cytomegalovirus infection. Each CDR3 protein gets one entry after TCRdb re-called the reads with MiXCR. The sample carries approximately 220,000 distinct CDR3 sequences, around two fifths recorded once. Their antigens remain unidentified. The specimen comprised CD8+ T cells from cultured PBMCs, sampled from culture after CMV antigen stimulation. These receptors originate from a human donor in good health (CMV status not recorded). Some clones in this sample may be carry-over from other donors' samples. The conserved cysteine and the conserved F or W are not part of the CDR3 here.

v_call: TRBV6-1; cdr3_length: 15; j_call: TRBJ2-1; cdr3_aa: ASTPLLAVGSYNEQF
v_call: TRBV20-1; cdr3_length: 13; j_call: TRBJ1-2; cdr3_aa: SARTIRGAFGGYT
v_call: TRBV7-2; cdr3_length: 12; j_call: TRBJ1-2; cdr3_aa: ASSEGRANYGYT
v_call: TRBV29-1; cdr3_length: 11; j_call: TRBJ2-1; cdr3_aa: SVEASGRNEQF
v_call: TRBV20-1; cdr3_length: 12; j_call: TRBJ1-1; cdr3_aa: SALYRGMNTEAF
v_call: TRBV2; cdr3_length: 13; j_call: TRBJ1-2; cdr3_aa: ARNDSLSHWVGYT
v_call: TRBV30; cdr3_length: 11; j_call: TRBJ2-2; cdr3_aa: AWAGPYTGELF
v_call: TRBV19; cdr3_length: 14; j_call: TRBJ2-7; cdr3_aa: ASRTWGQGQNYEQY
v_call: TRBV6-1; cdr3_length: 16; j_call: TRBJ1-5; cdr3_aa: ASSRDRSGLNSNQPQH
v_call: TRBV11-2; cdr3_length: 13; j_call: TRBJ2-5; cdr3_aa: ASSYTSGGGETQY
v_call: TRBV7-4; cdr3_length: 16; j_call: TRBJ2-1; cdr3_aa: ASSPRLSGTSGYNEQF
v_call: TRBV7-2; cdr3_length: 13; j_call: TRBJ1-2; cdr3_aa: ASSLGRGANYGYT
v_call: TRBV11-2; cdr3_length: 13; j_call: TRBJ2-1; cdr3_aa: ASSLAQPQYNEQF
v_call: TRBV2; cdr3_length: 10; j_call: TRBJ1-2; cdr3_aa: ASSSGPYGYT
v_call: TRBV9; cdr3_length: 12; j_call: TRBJ2-5; cdr3_aa: ASSVGRGKETQY
v_call: TRBV9; cdr3_length: 14; j_call: TRBJ2-2; cdr3_aa: ASSVPRDWLSGELF
v_call: TRBV7-6; cdr3_length: 14; j_call: TRBJ1-1; cdr3_aa: ASSSPASEAQDEAF
v_call: TRBV7-9; cdr3_length: 13; j_call: TRBJ2-1; cdr3_aa: ASSSLNGPNNEQF
v_call: TRBV7-8; cdr3_length: 12; j_call: TRBJ2-5; cdr3_aa: ASSPPKIQETQY
v_call: TRBV7-9; cdr3_length: 13; j_call: TRBJ2-5; cdr3_aa: ASSRPAGQQETQY
v_call: TRBV27; cdr3_length: 11; j_call: TRBJ1-5; cdr3_aa: ASSLSFNQPQH
v_call: TRBV20-1; cdr3_length: 12; j_call: TRBJ1-3; cdr3_aa: SARDMGSGNTIY
v_call: TRBV7-3; cdr3_length: 13; j_call: TRBJ2-5; cdr3_aa: ASSYSGGAAETQY
v_call: TRBV7-9; cdr3_length: 14; j_call: TRBJ1-1; cdr3_aa: ASSAHRGQLNTEAF
v_call: TRBV25-1; cdr3_length: 12; j_call: TRBJ2-1; cdr3_aa: ASSGARLYNEQF
v_call: TRBV7-8; cdr3_length: 18; j_call: TRBJ2-1; cdr3_aa: ASSLALFKGGTHSYNEQF
v_call: TRBV6-5; cdr3_length: 15; j_call: TRBJ1-1; cdr3_aa: ASSYSATGVGNTEAF
v_call: TRBV5-5; cdr3_length: 13; j_call: TRBJ2-7; cdr3_aa: ASSPVSGIMNEQY
v_call: TRBV5-3; cdr3_length: 14; j_call: TRBJ1-2; cdr3_aa: ASRRPGTSGGYGYT
v_call: TRBV7-6; cdr3_length: 11; j_call: TRBJ1-1; cdr3_aa: ASRAFRGTEAF
v_call: TRBV24-1; cdr3_length: 14; j_call: TRBJ2-3; cdr3_aa: ATSDLAGRSTDTQY
v_call: TRBV7-2; cdr3_length: 13; j_call: TRBJ1-1; cdr3_aa: ASSLAFLGNTEAF
v_call: TRBV11-2; cdr3_length: 12; j_call: TRBJ1-4; cdr3_aa: ASSWDSVNEKLF
v_call: TRBV10-1; cdr3_length: 15; j_call: TRBJ2-3; cdr3_aa: ASRPPDYSTSTDTQY
v_call: TRBV7-2; cdr3_length: 13; j_call: TRBJ1-5; cdr3_aa: ASSPGPYSNQSQH
v_call: TRBV4-1; cdr3_length: 14; j_call: TRBJ1-5; cdr3_aa: ASSQQSGGIDQPQH
v_call: TRBV27; cdr3_length: 13; j_call: TRBJ1-2; cdr3_aa: ASSLGPSPNYGYT
v_call: TRBV7-2; cdr3_length: 13; j_call: TRBJ1-1; cdr3_aa: ASSPRLGRNTEAF
v_call: TRBV7-2; cdr3_length: 15; j_call: TRBJ2-3; cdr3_aa: ASSFHPGLAGWDTQY
v_call: TRBV29-1; cdr3_length: 11; j_call: TRBJ2-1; cdr3_aa: SVRTGFGDEQF
v_call: TRBV4-2; cdr3_length: 12; j_call: TRBJ2-7; cdr3_aa: ASSQVQGTYEQY
v_call: TRBV5-6; cdr3_length: 13; j_call: TRBJ2-7; cdr3_aa: ASSSLTGDTYEQY
v_call: TRBV28; cdr3_length: 13; j_call: TRBJ1-2; cdr3_aa: ASSPRQGMYYGYT
v_call: TRBV10-3; cdr3_length: 13; j_call: TRBJ1-1; cdr3_aa: AISDGTGMNTEAF
v_call: TRBV9; cdr3_length: 18; j_call: TRBJ2-1; cdr3_aa: ASSVATEAASEPRYNEQF
v_call: TRBV7-6; cdr3_length: 13; j_call: TRBJ1-2; cdr3_aa: ASSPRPTDRSGYT
v_call: TRBV7-4; cdr3_length: 12; j_call: TRBJ2-5; cdr3_aa: ASSLARTRETQY
v_call: TRBV7-6; cdr3_length: 16; j_call: TRBJ2-3; cdr3_aa: ASSLTSYSASSTDTQY
v_call: TRBV7-9; cdr3_length: 12; j_call: TRBJ1-1; cdr3_aa: ASSSPGGWTEAF
v_call: TRBV27; cdr3_length: 11; j_call: TRBJ1-1; cdr3_aa: ASSYNRVTEAF
v_call: TRBV6-8; cdr3_length: 13; j_call: TRBJ1-5; cdr3_aa: ASSWGLPSNQPQH
v_call: TRBV7-8; cdr3_length: 12; j_call: TRBJ2-5; cdr3_aa: ASSPRDRVQTQY
v_call: TRBV6-2/TRBV6-3; cdr3_length: 12; j_call: TRBJ2-7; cdr3_aa: ASNPGPEGDEQY
v_call: TRBV11-2; cdr3_length: 12; j_call: TRBJ2-7; cdr3_aa: ASSLDTRTYEQY
v_call: TRBV7-2; cdr3_length: 15; j_call: TRBJ2-7; cdr3_aa: ASSGWTSGGLNYEQY
v_call: TRBV7-8; cdr3_length: 16; j_call: TRBJ1-5; cdr3_aa: ASTPLAAPRAWGQPQH